This TCR beta chain stems from a study of human T cells and chemical hapten exposure. As for the study in general: Slight differences in pooled library volume were the main source of varying TCR yields across samples.

Time point here: patch test 3, about 24 weeks after DPC sensitization. This sample's treatment: therapeutic diphenylcyclopropenone sensitization with weekly scalp DPC. There are 12 residues in the CDR3. Germline V gene lookup returns CDR1 SQVTM and CDR2 ANQGSEA. V was shortened by 6 bases and J by 4 bases, with 13 bases between the two germline ends. Study findings and constraints: More PT1 expanded TCRs went with higher patch test scores.

Each CDR3 protein gets one entry after TCRdb re-called the RACE reads with MiXCR. The sample lists about 190,000 distinct CDR3 sequences; around 25% were seen once. This clonotype has only a few counts. Its antigen is undetermined. The sequencing used whole blood, collected in connection with sensitization to the hapten diphenylcyclopropenone (DPC). The sequence was obtained from a woman between 40 and 50 years old with alopecia areata. Some clones in this sample may be carry-over from other donors' samples. The chain combines TRBV29-1 with TRBJ2-7; D may be TRBD1 (5 bases). The DNA for the CDR3 is TGCAGCGTGGGTCAGGGAACTTACGAGCAGTACTTC. It translates to CSVGQGTYEQYF.